The 7 T cell receptor beta chains presented below share a single source sample, sequenced in a study of regulatory T cells in long-lasting Graves disease. Time point described: newly diagnosed GD, antithyroid drugs for less than 3 months. Extracted PBMC RNA gave rise to the TCR library. CDR3-region Arm-PCR and iRepertoire HTBI primers produced the TCR beta libraries. TCRdb ran MiXCR on the multiplex PCR reads and lists one entry per CDR3 protein. The sample has 420,000 or so distinct CDR3 sequences; about a sixth are singletons. These records were also assigned to another study, of T cells in Graves' hyperthyroidism and ophthalmopathy.

This specimen was peripheral blood mononuclear cells (PBMCs), taken at new diagnosis, from a patient treated with antithyroid drugs. The receptors shown here come from a woman aged 18-29 years with Graves disease.

This clonotype has at least ten counts. The chain couples TRBV28 to TRBJ2-7; D gene unclear. Germline loops: CDR1 MDHEN, CDR2 SYDVKM. Deletions cut 6 bases from V and 3 bases from J, with 18 bases between. The CDR3 extends over 15 amino acids. The CDR3 loop reads CASSPGSLSGYEQYF. In nucleotides, the CDR3 is TGTGCCAGCAGCCCCGGTTCGTTATCGGGCTACGAGCAGTACTTC.

In its sample, this clonotype was seen many times. V and J are TRBV12-3 or TRBV12-4 and TRBJ1-5, with D tentatively TRBD1 (6 bases). The V gene lost 5 bases and the J gene lost 7 bases, with 15 bases spanning the gap. This CDR3 is 14 amino acids long. CDR3: CASSPPGHRQPQHF. The CDR3 DNA reads TGTGCCAGCAGTCCTCCGGGACACAGGCAGCCCCAGCATTTT.

This clonotype was recorded many times. The chain employs TRBV7-9 and TRBJ2-7; D call uncertain. CDR3 length: 11 residues. V lost 4 bases to trimming and J lost 2 bases, with 3 bases between them. The germline CDR1 and CDR2 sequences are SEHNR and FQNEAQ (reference sequence). CDR3 sequence: CASSSTYEQYF. The DNA for the CDR3 is TGTGCCAGCAGCTCAACCTACGAGCAGTACTTC.

In its sample, this clonotype was seen many times. V usage is TRBV6-1 and J usage is TRBJ2-2; TRBD2 matches at 9 bases. The CDR3 runs to 15 residues. Germline loops: CDR1 MNHNS, CDR2 SASEGT. V lost 4 bases and J lost 4; bases outside the gene matches: 4. The CDR3 region is CASSGLADTTGELFF. CDR3 DNA: TGTGCCAGCAGTGGACTAGCGGACACCACCGGGGAGCTGTTTTTT.

The rearrangement links TRBV30 to TRBJ2-2, with D perhaps given as TRBD1 or TRBD2 (5 bases each). The CDR3 spans 14 residues. The V gene lost 3 bases and the J gene lost 3 bases, with 11 bases spanning the gap. Germline V gives CDR1 GTSNPN, CDR2 SVGIG (reference sequence). CDR3 region: CAWRAGTDTGELFF. Here the CDR3 DNA reads TGTGCCTGGAGGGCCGGGACGGACACCGGGGAGCTGTTTTTT.

The V call is TRBV5-5, the J call TRBJ2-2; D is uncertain. The CDR3 is 16 amino acids. Germline assignment: CDR1 SGHKS and CDR2 YYEKEE (reference sequence). Trimming stripped 5 bases from V and 1 base from J, with 15 bases between. The CDR3 DNA reads TGTGCCAGCAGTTTCAGATGGTCAGAGAACACCGGGGAGCTGTTTTTT. It yields the protein CASSFRWSENTGELFF.

This clonotype was picked up many times. V gene TRBV11-2 combines with J gene TRBJ2-2; 8 positions agree with TRBD1. Germline V gene data show CDR1 as SGHAT and CDR2 as FQNNGV. CDR3 length: 15 residues. V lost 5 bases and J lost 7; bases outside the gene matches: 9. This CDR3 is CASSPGRGRSGELFF. CDR3 coding DNA: TGTGCCAGCAGCCCAGGCAGGGGGCGTAGCGGGGAGCTGTTTTTT. The variable domain in full, with the rest retrieved from reference TRBV11-2 and TRBJ2-2, is EAGVAQSPRYKIIEKRQSVAFWCNPISGHATLYWYQQILGQGPKLLIQFQNNGVVDDSQLPKDRFSAERLKGVDSTLKIQPAKLEDSAVYLCASSPGRGRSGELFFGEGSRLTVL.